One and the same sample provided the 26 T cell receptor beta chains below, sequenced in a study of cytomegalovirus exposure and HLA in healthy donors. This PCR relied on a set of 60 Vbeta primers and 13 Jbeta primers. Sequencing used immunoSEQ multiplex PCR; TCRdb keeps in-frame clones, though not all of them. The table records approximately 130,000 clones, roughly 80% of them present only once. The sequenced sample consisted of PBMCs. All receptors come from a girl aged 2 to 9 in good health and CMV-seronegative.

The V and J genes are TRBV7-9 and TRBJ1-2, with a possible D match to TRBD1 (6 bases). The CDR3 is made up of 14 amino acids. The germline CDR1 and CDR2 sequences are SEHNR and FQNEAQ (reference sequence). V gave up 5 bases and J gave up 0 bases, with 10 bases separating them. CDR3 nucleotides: TGTGCCAGCAGCCCCGGGACAACTAACTATGGCTACACCTTC. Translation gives CASSPGTTNYGYTF.

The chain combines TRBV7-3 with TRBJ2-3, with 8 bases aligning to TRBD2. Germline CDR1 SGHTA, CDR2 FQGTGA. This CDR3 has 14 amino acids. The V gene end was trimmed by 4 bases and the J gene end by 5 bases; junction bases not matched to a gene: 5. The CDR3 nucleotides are TGTGCCAGCAGCTCGACTAGCGTCGGAGATACGCAGTATTTT. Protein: CASSSTSVGDTQYF.

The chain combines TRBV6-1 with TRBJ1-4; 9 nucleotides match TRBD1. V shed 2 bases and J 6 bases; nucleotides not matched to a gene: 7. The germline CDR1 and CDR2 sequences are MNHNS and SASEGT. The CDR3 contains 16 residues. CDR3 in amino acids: CASSELGGQGYEKLFF. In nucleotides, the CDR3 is TGTGCCAGCAGTGAATTAGGAGGACAGGGGTATGAAAAACTGTTTTTT.

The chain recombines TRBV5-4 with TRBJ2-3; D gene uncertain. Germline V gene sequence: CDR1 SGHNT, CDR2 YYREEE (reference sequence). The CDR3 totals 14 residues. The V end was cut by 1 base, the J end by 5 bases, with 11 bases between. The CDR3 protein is CASSLTEFLDTQYF. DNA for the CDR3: TGTGCCAGCAGCTTGACGGAGTTTCTAGATACGCAGTATTTT.

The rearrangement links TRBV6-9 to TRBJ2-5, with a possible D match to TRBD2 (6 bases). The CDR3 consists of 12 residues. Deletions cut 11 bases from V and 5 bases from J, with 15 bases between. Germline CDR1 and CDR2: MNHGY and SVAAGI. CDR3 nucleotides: TGTGCCTCCAACCCGGGACTTGAGACCCAGTACTTC. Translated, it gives CASNPGLETQYF.

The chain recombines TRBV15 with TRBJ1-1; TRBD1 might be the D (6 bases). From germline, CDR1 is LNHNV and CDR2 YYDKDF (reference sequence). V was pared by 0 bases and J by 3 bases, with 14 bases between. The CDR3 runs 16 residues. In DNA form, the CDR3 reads TGTGCCACCAGCAGAGATCGGGGGGCGCGAGACACTGAAGCTTTCTTT. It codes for CATSRDRGARDTEAFF.

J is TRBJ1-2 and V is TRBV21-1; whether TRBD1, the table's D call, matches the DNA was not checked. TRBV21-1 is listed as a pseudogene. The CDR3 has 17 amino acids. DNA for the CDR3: TGTGCCAGCAGCCCCCGCGCCCGGACAGGCCCGAACTATGGCTACACCTTC. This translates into CASSPRARTGPNYGYTF.

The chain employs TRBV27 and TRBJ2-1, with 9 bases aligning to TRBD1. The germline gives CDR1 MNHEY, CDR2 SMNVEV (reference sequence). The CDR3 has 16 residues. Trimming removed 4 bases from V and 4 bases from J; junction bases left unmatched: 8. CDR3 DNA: TGTGCCAGCAGTTCATTCGCGGGACAGGGATACAATGAGCAGTTCTTC. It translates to CASSSFAGQGYNEQFF.

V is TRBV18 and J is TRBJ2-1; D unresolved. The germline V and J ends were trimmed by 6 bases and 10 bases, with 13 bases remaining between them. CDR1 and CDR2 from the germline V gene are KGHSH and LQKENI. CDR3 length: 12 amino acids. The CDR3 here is CASSHGTGEQFF. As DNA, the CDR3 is TGTGCCAGCTCCCATGGAACCGGGGAGCAGTTCTTC.

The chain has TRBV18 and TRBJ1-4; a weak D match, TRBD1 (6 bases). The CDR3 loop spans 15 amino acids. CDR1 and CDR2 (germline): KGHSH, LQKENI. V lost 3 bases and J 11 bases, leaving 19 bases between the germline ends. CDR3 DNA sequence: TGTGCCAGCTCACCGAGGACAGAACGGATAGGGAAACTGTTTTTT. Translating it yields CASSPRTERIGKLFF.

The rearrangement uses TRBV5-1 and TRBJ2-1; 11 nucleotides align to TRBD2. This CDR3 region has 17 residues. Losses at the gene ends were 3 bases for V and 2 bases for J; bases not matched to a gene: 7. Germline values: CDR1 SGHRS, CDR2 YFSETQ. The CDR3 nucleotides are TGCGCCAGCAGCTCAGCGACTAGCGGGAATGCCTACAATGAGCAGTTCTTC. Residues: CASSSATSGNAYNEQFF.

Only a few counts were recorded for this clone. The CDR3 region is CASSQVDLGLAGDNEQFF. As DNA, the CDR3 is TGCGCCAGCAGCCAAGTCGACCTTGGACTAGCGGGAGACAATGAGCAGTTCTTC. The genes are TRBV4-1 and TRBJ2-1, with 13 bases identical to TRBD2. The CDR3 totals 18 residues. Germline CDR1 reads MGHRA; CDR2 reads YSYEKL. V lost 1 base and J lost 5; bases outside the gene matches: 8.

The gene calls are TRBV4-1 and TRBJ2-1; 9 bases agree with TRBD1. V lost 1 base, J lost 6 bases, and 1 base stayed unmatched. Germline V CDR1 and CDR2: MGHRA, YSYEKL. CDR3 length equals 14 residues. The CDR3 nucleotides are TGCGCCAGCAGCCAAGGACAGGGGGGCAATGAGCAGTTCTTC. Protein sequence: CASSQGQGGNEQFF.

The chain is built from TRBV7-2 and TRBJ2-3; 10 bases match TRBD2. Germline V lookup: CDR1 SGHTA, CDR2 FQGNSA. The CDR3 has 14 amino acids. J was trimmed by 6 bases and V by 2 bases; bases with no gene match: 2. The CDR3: CASSLLAGDDTQYF. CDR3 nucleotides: TGTGCCAGCAGCTTACTAGCGGGGGACGATACGCAGTATTTT.

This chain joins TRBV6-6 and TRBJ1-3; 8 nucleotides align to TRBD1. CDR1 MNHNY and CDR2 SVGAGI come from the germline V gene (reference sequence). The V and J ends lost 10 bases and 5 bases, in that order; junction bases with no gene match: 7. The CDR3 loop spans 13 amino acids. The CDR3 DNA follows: TGTGCCACCCAGGGGGCCGAAAGAAACACCATATATTTT. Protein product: CATQGAERNTIYF.

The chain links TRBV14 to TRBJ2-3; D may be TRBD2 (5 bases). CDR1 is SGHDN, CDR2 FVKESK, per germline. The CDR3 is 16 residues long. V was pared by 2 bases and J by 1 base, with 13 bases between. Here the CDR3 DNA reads TGTGCCAGCAGCCAACCCATTGGGCGGGGCACAGATACGCAGTATTTT. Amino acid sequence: CASSQPIGRGTDTQYF.

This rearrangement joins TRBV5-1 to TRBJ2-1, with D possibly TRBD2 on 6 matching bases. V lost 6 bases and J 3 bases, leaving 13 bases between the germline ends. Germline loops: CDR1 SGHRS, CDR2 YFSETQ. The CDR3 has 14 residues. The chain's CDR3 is CASIETGGYNEQFF. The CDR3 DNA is TGCGCCAGCATTGAAACCGGGGGCTACAATGAGCAGTTCTTC.

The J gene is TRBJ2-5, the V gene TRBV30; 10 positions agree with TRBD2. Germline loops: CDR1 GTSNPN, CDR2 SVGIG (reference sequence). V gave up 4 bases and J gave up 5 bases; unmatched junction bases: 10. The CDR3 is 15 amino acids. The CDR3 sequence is CAWKKREGPGETQYF. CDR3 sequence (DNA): TGTGCCTGGAAAAAGCGGGAGGGCCCGGGTGAGACCCAGTACTTC. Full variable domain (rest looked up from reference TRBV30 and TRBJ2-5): SQTIHQWPATLVQPVGSPLSLECTVEGTSNPNLYWYRQAAGRGLQLLFYSVGIGQISSEVPQNLSASRPQDRQFILSSKKLLLSDSGFYLCAWKKREGPGETQYFGPGTRLLVL.

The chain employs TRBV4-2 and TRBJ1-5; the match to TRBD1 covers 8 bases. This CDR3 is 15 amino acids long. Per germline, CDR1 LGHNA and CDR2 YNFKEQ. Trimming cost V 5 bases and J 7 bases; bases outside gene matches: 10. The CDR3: CASSDPGQASQPQHF. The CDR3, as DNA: TGTGCCAGCAGCGACCCGGGACAGGCAAGCCAGCCCCAGCATTTT.

CDR3 nucleotides: TGTGCCAGCAGCTTGACAGGGGGTCCCGAGCAGTACTTC. This encodes CASSLTGGPEQYF. This sequence joins TRBV5-4 and TRBJ2-7; 8 nucleotides match TRBD1. The CDR3 is made up of 13 amino acids. The junction had 3 bases not matched to a gene; V was cut back by 1 base and J by 6 bases. The germline CDR1 and CDR2 sequences are SGHNT and YYREEE (reference sequence).

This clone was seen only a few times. The CDR3 coding sequence is TGTGCCAGTAGCCAAATCAGACAGGCTACTAACTATGGCTACACCTTC. This gives the protein CASSQIRQATNYGYTF. This rearrangement joins TRBV19 to TRBJ1-2, with D maybe TRBD1 (6 bases). The length of the CDR3 is 16 residues. Per the germline V gene, CDR1 is LNHDA and CDR2 is SQIVND (reference sequence). Between the trimmed V and J ends, which lost 6 bases and 0 bases, there was a span of 17 bases.

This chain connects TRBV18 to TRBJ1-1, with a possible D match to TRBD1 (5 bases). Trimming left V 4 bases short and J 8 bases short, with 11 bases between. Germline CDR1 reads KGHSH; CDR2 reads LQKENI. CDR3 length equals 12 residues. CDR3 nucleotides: TGTGCCAGCTCACTTCCCGGGGGGGAAGCTTTCTTT. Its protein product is CASSLPGGEAFF.

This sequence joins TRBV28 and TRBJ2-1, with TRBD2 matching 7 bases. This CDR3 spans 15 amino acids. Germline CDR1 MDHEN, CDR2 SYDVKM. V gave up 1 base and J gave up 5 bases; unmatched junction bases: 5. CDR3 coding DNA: TGTGCCAGCAGTTTATTGGCTAGCGGCCACAATGAGCAGTTCTTC. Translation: CASSLLASGHNEQFF. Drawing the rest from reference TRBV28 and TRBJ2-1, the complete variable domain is DVKVTQSSRYLVKRTGEKVFLECVQDMDHENMFWYRQDPGLGLRLIYFSYDVKMKEKGDIPEGYSVSREKKERFSLILESASTNQTSMYLCASSLLASGHNEQFFGPGTRLTVL.

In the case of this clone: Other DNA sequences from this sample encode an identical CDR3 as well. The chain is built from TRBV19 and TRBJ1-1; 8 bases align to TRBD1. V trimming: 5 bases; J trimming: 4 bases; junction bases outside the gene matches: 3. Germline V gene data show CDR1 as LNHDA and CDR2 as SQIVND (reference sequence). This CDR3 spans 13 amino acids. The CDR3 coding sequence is TGTGCCAGTAGTTCTACAGGGGGCACTGAAGCTTTCTTT. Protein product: CASSSTGGTEAFF.

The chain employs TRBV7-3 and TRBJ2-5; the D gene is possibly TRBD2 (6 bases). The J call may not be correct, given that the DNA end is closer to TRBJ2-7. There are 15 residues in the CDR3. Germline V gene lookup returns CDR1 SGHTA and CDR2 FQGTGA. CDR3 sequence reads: CASSLNAGTIYEQYF. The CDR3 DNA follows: TGTGCCAGCAGCTTAAATGCGGGGACCATCTACGAGCAGTACTTC.

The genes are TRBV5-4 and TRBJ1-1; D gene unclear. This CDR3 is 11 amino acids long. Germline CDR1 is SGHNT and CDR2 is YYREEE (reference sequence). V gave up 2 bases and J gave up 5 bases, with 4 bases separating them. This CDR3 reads CASSFQTEAFF. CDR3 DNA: TGTGCCAGCAGCTTTCAGACTGAAGCTTTCTTT. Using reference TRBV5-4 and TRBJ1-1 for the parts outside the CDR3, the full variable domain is ETGVTQSPTHLIKTRGQQVTLRCSSQSGHNTVSWYQQALGQGPQFIFQYYREEENGRGNFPPRFSGLQFPNYSSELNVNALELDDSALYLCASSFQTEAFFGQGTRLTVV.